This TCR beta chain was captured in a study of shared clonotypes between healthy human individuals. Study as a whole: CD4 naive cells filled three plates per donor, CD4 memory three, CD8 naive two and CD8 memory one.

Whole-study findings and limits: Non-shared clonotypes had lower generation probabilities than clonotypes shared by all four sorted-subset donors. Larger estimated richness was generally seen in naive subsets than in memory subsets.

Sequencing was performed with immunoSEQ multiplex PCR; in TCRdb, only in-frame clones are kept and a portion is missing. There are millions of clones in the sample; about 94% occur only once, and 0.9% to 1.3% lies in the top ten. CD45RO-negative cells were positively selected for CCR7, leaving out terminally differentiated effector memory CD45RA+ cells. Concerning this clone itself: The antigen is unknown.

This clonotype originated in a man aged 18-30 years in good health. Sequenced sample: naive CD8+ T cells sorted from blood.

The CDR3 reads CASSFKASSSYNSPLHF. The CDR3 DNA sequence: TGTGCCAGCAGCTTCAAGGCCAGTAGCTCCTATAATTCACCCCTCCACTTT. The chain recombines TRBV7-2 with TRBJ1-6; unclear D gene. V lost 3 bases and J 0 bases, leaving 12 bases between the germline ends. Germline V gene sequence: CDR1 SGHTA, CDR2 FQGNSA. CDR3 length equals 17 residues.